This T cell receptor (beta chain) was identified during a study of CD8+CD57+ T cells in acquired aplastic anemia. Patients who underwent sequencing had shown CD8+CD57+ cell expansion by flow cytometry. This clonotype was counted many times. The use of genomic DNA as template underpinned the TCR beta VDJ and CDR3 profiling. TCRdb itself ran the reads through MiXCR, one entry per CDR3 protein. This sample has 150,000 or so distinct CDR3 sequences, with 40% to 60% found just once. This TCR was recovered from a human donor with aplastic anemia. Sample: sorted CD4+, CD8+, or CD8+CD57+ T cells (not recorded which) from PBMCs.

The DNA of the CDR3 is TGTGCCAGCAGCCAGAGGAGCAGAACTAATTTCTACGAGCAGTACTTC. Protein: CASSQRSRTNFYEQYF. V gene TRBV4-2 combines with J gene TRBJ2-7; D gene uncertain. This CDR3 has 16 residues. Germline V gene lookup returns CDR1 LGHNA and CDR2 YNFKEQ. Trimming removed 3 bases from V and 3 bases from J, with 18 bases in between.